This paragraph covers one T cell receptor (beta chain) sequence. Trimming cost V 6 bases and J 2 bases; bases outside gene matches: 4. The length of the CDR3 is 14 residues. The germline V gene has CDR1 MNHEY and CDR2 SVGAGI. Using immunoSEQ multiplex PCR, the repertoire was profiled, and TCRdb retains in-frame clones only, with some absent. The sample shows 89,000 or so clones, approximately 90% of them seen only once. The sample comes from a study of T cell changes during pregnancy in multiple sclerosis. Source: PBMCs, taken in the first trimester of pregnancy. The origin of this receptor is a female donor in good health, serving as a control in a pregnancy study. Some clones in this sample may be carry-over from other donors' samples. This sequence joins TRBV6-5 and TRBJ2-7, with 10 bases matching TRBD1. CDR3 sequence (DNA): TGTGCCAGCAGGGCGGGACAGGGGACCTACGAGCAGTACTTC. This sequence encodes CASRAGQGTYEQYF.